The rows below give T cell receptor beta chains drawn from one sample of a study of blood T cell repertoires in COVID-19. TCRdb's table, derived via immunoSEQ multiplex PCR, lists solely in-frame clones and lacks some. The sample lists hundreds of thousands of clones, about 89% seen once, with roughly 6% in the top ten. Input material: peripheral blood. The receptor source for this set is a woman between 45 and 60 years old with COVID-19, enrolled during active disease. CDR3s include the opening cysteine and the closing phenylalanine or tryptophan. D genes are given only for firm matches. Clone size is shown for a subset of rows, as once, few, many or a class of expanded clone.

j_gene,v_gene,d_gene,abundance,CDR3aa,CDR3nt
TRBJ1-2,TRBV3-1/TRBV3-2,-,-,CASSLKTGLYGYTF,TGTGCCAGCAGCCTGAAAACAGGGCTCTATGGCTACACCTTC
TRBJ1-2,TRBV9,-,-,CASSVGGLYGYTF,TGTGCCAGCAGCGTAGGAGGGCTCTATGGCTACACCTTC
TRBJ1-1,TRBV19,-,-,CASSTAGGRTEAFF,TGTGCCAGTAGTACCGCCGGGGGGAGGACTGAAGCTTTCTTT
TRBJ2-7,TRBV7-2,-,-,CASSANRYYSYEQYF,TGTGCCAGCAGCGCCAACAGGTACTACTCCTACGAGCAGTACTTC
TRBJ2-5,TRBV9,-,-,CASSVGAASRETQYF,TGTGCCAGCAGCGTAGGGGCGGCTAGCCGTGAGACCCAGTACTTC
TRBJ1-1,TRBV5-1,TRBD1,-,CASRDSQNTEAFF,TGCGCCAGCCGGGACAGCCAGAACACTGAAGCTTTCTTT
TRBJ2-5,TRBV18,-,-,CASSPLQSERETQYF,TGTGCCAGCTCACCGCTTCAAAGTGAGCGTGAGACCCAGTACTTC
TRBJ1-2,TRBV5-6,-,-,CASSMTQGNYGYTF,TGTGCCAGCAGCATGACACAGGGAAACTATGGCTACACCTTC
TRBJ2-6,TRBV19,TRBD2,-,CASSPWGGPIHSGANVLTF,TGTGCCAGTAGTCCATGGGGAGGGCCTATCCACTCTGGGGCCAACGTCCTGACTTTC
TRBJ2-7,TRBV4-1,TRBD1,-,CASSLFGTGLYEQYF,TGCGCCAGCAGCCTGTTTGGGACAGGCCTCTACGAGCAGTACTTC
TRBJ2-5,TRBV9,-,-,CASSVQGGPETQYF,TGTGCCAGCAGCGTCCAAGGAGGGCCGGAGACCCAGTACTTC
TRBJ2-3,TRBV5-8,-,-,CASSLRAGAGTDTQYF,TGTGCCAGCAGCTTGAGGGCGGGGGCAGGCACAGATACGCAGTATTTT
TRBJ2-7,TRBV19,-,-,CASSNNREQTSEQYF,TGTGCCAGTAGTAACAACAGGGAACAGACGAGCGAGCAGTACTTC
TRBJ2-6,TRBV28,TRBD1,-,CASSLLLGQGASGANVLTF,TGTGCCAGCAGTTTACTTTTGGGACAGGGGGCCTCTGGGGCCAACGTCCTGACTTTC
TRBJ2-2,TRBV7-2,TRBD2,-,CASSPVPSGRSGELFF,TGTGCCAGCAGCCCAGTCCCTAGCGGGAGGTCTGGGGAGCTGTTTTTT
TRBJ1-6,TRBV25-1,-,few,CASSEGGSTYSPLHF,TGTGCCAGCAGTGAAGGTGGTTCTACGTATTCACCCCTCCACTTT
TRBJ2-1,TRBV3-1/TRBV3-2,TRBD2,-,CASSPTSAEQFF,TGTGCCAGCAGCCCGACTAGCGCGGAGCAGTTCTTC
TRBJ2-5,TRBV29-1,TRBD1,-,CSVVQGAGETQYF,TGCAGCGTTGTACAGGGGGCGGGGGAGACCCAGTACTTC
TRBJ2-7,TRBV27,TRBD2,-,CASSQLSGGYEQYF,TGTGCCAGCAGTCAACTTAGCGGGGGCTACGAGCAGTACTTC
TRBJ1-1,TRBV5-4,TRBD1,-,CASSFPGTVNTEAFF,TGTGCCAGCAGCTTCCCCGGGACAGTGAACACTGAAGCTTTCTTT
TRBJ2-7,TRBV9,-,-,CASSATGYEQYF,TGTGCCAGCAGCGCAACAGGATACGAGCAGTACTTC
TRBJ1-2,TRBV11-2,TRBD1,-,CASSLAGTGNYGYTF,TGTGCCAGCAGCTTAGCGGGGACAGGAAACTATGGCTACACCTTC
TRBJ2-3,TRBV18,-,-,CASSQQGFADTQYF,TGTGCCAGCTCACAACAGGGTTTTGCAGATACGCAGTATTTT
TRBJ2-2,TRBV4-3,TRBD2,-,CASSRRLAGAGGELFF,TGCGCCAGCAGCCGCAGACTAGCGGGAGCTGGCGGGGAGCTGTTTTTT
TRBJ2-2,TRBV21-1,-,-,CASSQGQGNTGELFF,TGTGCCAGCAGTCAGGGACAGGGGAACACCGGGGAGCTGTTTTTT
TRBJ2-1,TRBV5-1,-,-,CASSLGAVSGKGNEQFF,TGCGCCAGCAGCCTGGGGGCTGTGAGCGGGAAGGGAAATGAGCAGTTCTTC
TRBJ2-7,TRBV5-4,-,once,CASSLEIRKEQYF,TGTGCCAGCAGCTTGGAGATCAGGAAAGAGCAGTACTTC
TRBJ1-6,TRBV27,-,once,CASSLSGGLNNSPLHF,TGTGCCAGCAGTTTGTCCGGGGGGCTGAATAATTCACCCCTCCACTTT
TRBJ2-7,TRBV6-2/TRBV6-3,-,-,CASSTRPAGYYEQYF,TGTGCCAGCAGTACCAGACCGGCGGGGTACTACGAGCAGTACTTC
TRBJ1-5,TRBV18,-,-,CASSPAQRNSNQPQHF,TGTGCCAGCTCACCAGCGCAGCGTAATAGCAATCAGCCCCAGCATTTT
TRBJ2-7,TRBV27,TRBD1,-,CASSFGTGGYEQYF,TGTGCCAGCAGTTTCGGAACAGGGGGCTACGAGCAGTACTTC
TRBJ1-1,TRBV14,-,-,CASSLNTEAFF,TGTGCCAGCAGCTTAAACACTGAAGCTTTCTTT
TRBJ2-1,TRBV5-4,TRBD2,-,CASSSIAGESYNEQFF,TGTGCCAGCAGCTCCATAGCGGGAGAATCCTACAATGAGCAGTTCTTC
TRBJ2-6,TRBV7-5,-,once,CARSLSEKGTFSGANVLTF,TGTGCCAGAAGCTTAAGTGAGAAGGGGACATTCTCTGGGGCCAACGTCCTGACTTTC
TRBJ1-1,TRBV5-8,TRBD1,-,CASSRNRRDRLSPEAFF,TGTGCCAGCAGTCGAAACCGAAGGGACAGACTAAGCCCTGAAGCTTTCTTT
TRBJ2-7,TRBV2,TRBD2,once,CASSAASGRPSEQYF,TGTGCCAGCAGCGCCGCTAGCGGAAGACCCTCCGAGCAGTACTTC
TRBJ2-3,TRBV6-1,TRBD1,-,CASSGYRGSGTDTQYF,TGTGCCAGCAGTGGGTACAGGGGCTCAGGCACAGATACGCAGTATTTT
TRBJ2-5,TRBV19,TRBD2,-,CASSIVASGIQETQYF,TGTGCCAGTAGTATCGTAGCTAGCGGCATTCAAGAGACCCAGTACTTC
TRBJ2-7,TRBV6-5,TRBD1,-,CASSSGQGAYEQYF,TGTGCCAGCAGTTCCGGACAGGGGGCATACGAGCAGTACTTC
TRBJ2-3,TRBV7-2,-,-,CASSAGTASTDTQYF,TGTGCCAGCAGCGCCGGGACTGCCTCCACAGATACGCAGTATTTT
TRBJ1-1,TRBV13,-,-,CASSLEGRGTEAFF,TGTGCCAGCAGCTTAGAGGGCAGGGGCACTGAAGCTTTCTTT
TRBJ2-7,TRBV7-9,-,-,CASSELETYEQYF,TGTGCCAGCAGCGAACTAGAGACCTACGAGCAGTACTTC
TRBJ2-3,TRBV6-2/TRBV6-3,-,once,CASSYRGSTSTDTQYF,TGTGCCAGCAGTTACCGAGGGTCAACTAGCACAGATACGCAGTATTTT
TRBJ2-7,TRBV20-1,-,-,CSALPHEQYF,TGCAGTGCTCTTCCCCACGAGCAGTACTTC
TRBJ1-3,TRBV5-8,-,-,CASHSGSYSGNTIYF,TGTGCCAGCCACTCCGGGTCCTACTCTGGAAACACCATATATTTT
TRBJ2-2,TRBV27,TRBD1,-,CASSPGQGFRELFF,TGTGCCAGCTCCCCGGGACAGGGATTCCGGGAGCTGTTTTTT
TRBJ2-3,TRBV10-3,-,-,CAIRVAAHTDTQYF,TGTGCCATCAGGGTAGCGGCTCACACAGATACGCAGTATTTT